The 10 T cell receptor beta chains presented below share a single source sample, sequenced in a study of blood T cell repertoires in COVID-19 (dated by TCRdb to 2018 to 2021). Receptor libraries were prepared by the immunoSEQ multiplex PCR assay. The table was pulled from immuneACCESS by TCRdb, which kept in-frame rearrangements only. Such tables lose some clones; where checked, under half of the loss comes from unresolved V genes, and the rest has no known cause. The table for this sample lists tens of thousands of clones; just over 85% of them were counted only once. The top ten constitute less than 5% of the sample. The sequenced sample was peripheral blood. These receptors all stem from a man in his fifties or sixties with acute or convalescent COVID-19.

The V gene is TRBV5-6, the J gene TRBJ2-5; D not resolved. The CDR3 totals 14 residues. Looked up from germline, CDR1 is SGHDT and CDR2 is YYEEEE. V lost 0 bases and J 4 bases, leaving 10 bases between the germline ends. This CDR3 is CASSLVSRVETQYF. The CDR3 DNA reads TGTGCCAGCAGCTTGGTATCCCGTGTAGAGACCCAGTACTTC.

This clone was picked up a small number of times. The rearrangement links TRBV27 to TRBJ2-7, with TRBD1 identical over 7 bases. J lost 6 bases, V lost 9 bases, and 5 bases had no gene match. Germline loops: CDR1 MNHEY, CDR2 SMNVEV (reference sequence). The CDR3 consists of 11 residues. CDR3 region: CASAQGIEQYF. CDR3 bases: TGTGCCAGTGCACAGGGGATCGAGCAGTACTTC.

This chain joins TRBV5-1 and TRBJ2-7; 10 bases map to TRBD1. The J segment lost 1 base and the V segment lost 3 bases, leaving 4 bases of the junction unmatched. Germline CDR1 and CDR2: SGHRS and YFSETQ. The CDR3 length is 15 residues. Written as DNA, the CDR3 is TGCGCCAGCAGCTATAGACAGGGGGCGTCCTACGAGCAGTACTTC. It encodes CASSYRQGASYEQYF.

V and J are TRBV2 and TRBJ2-2; D gene uncertain. Trimming left V 2 bases short and J 5 bases short, with 9 bases between. The CDR3 has 14 residues. Germline CDR1 reads SNHLY; CDR2 reads FYNNEI. The CDR3 loop reads CASSESQRTGELFF. The CDR3 DNA reads as TGTGCCAGCAGTGAATCTCAGCGAACCGGGGAGCTGTTTTTT.

The chain uses TRBV27 and TRBJ1-1, with D unclear. The CDR3 is 19 amino acids. Trimming pared 1 base from V and 4 bases from J, leaving 25 bases between. Germline CDR1 reads MNHEY; CDR2 reads SMNVEV (reference sequence). The CDR3 bases are TGTGCCAGCAGTTTATTCGGTATTGAAATGTCTCGGGGAGGCACTGAAGCTTTCTTT. Residues: CASSLFGIEMSRGGTEAFF.

Only one count was recorded for this clone. This chain uses TRBV13 with TRBJ2-7; 7 nucleotides agree with TRBD1. Germline V lookup: CDR1 PRHDT, CDR2 FYEKMQ (reference sequence). The CDR3 sequence is 14 residues long. J lost 5 bases, V lost 5 bases, and 9 bases had no gene match. In nucleotides, the CDR3 is TGTGCCAGCAGCCCCCGGACAGGCGGACACGAGCAGTACTTC. Amino acid sequence: CASSPRTGGHEQYF.

V is TRBV6-5 and J is TRBJ2-7; 16 bases agree with TRBD2. The CDR3 has 15 amino acids. Germline values: CDR1 MNHEY, CDR2 SVGAGI. J lost 2 bases, V lost 9 bases, and 4 bases had no gene match. CDR3 sequence reads: CARGLAGGPAYEQYF. The CDR3 DNA sequence: TGTGCCAGGGGACTAGCGGGAGGGCCTGCCTACGAGCAGTACTTC.

The chain has TRBV15 and TRBJ2-7; D perhaps matches TRBD1 (5 bases). Germline assignment: CDR1 LNHNV and CDR2 YYDKDF (reference sequence). V shed 0 bases and J shed 6 bases, with 6 bases lying between them. This CDR3 has 12 amino acids. This CDR3 reads CATSRDQGEQYF. In DNA, the CDR3 is TGTGCCACCAGCAGAGATCAGGGCGAGCAGTACTTC. Complete variable domain (other parts from reference TRBV15 and TRBJ2-7): DAMVIQNPRYQVTQFGKPVTLSCSQTLNHNVMYWYQQKSSQAPKLLFHYYDKDFNNEADTPDNFQSRRPNTSFCFLDIRSPGLGDTAMYLCATSRDQGEQYFGPGTRLTVT.

The chain recombines TRBV19 with TRBJ1-2; tentatively, D is TRBD1 (5 bases). Germline values: CDR1 LNHDA, CDR2 SQIVND (reference sequence). The V end lost 2 bases, the J end lost 4 bases, and 14 bases lay between the germline ends. The CDR3 has 15 residues. The CDR3 protein is CASSIRNRRTYGYTF. The CDR3 DNA follows: TGTGCCAGTAGTATAAGAAACAGGCGAACCTATGGCTACACCTTC.

This chain joins TRBV29-1 and TRBJ2-1; perhaps TRBD2 as D (6 bases). Trimming removed 7 bases from V and 1 base from J, with 17 bases in between. Germline-derived CDR1 and CDR2 are SQVTM and ANQGSEA. This CDR3 spans 15 amino acids. The CDR3 here is CSGRRGIGSYNEQFF. In DNA, the CDR3 is TGCAGCGGCCGTCGGGGGATAGGTTCCTACAATGAGCAGTTCTTC.